These T cell receptor beta chains were read from a single sample in a study of cytomegalovirus exposure and HLA in healthy donors. Repertoires were generated with immunoSEQ multiplex PCR, while TCRdb's copy carries only in-frame clones and drops some. The sample lists 75,000 to 90,000 clones, over 65% occurring once. The sample was PBMCs. The source is a man in his forties or fifties in good health and CMV-seronegative. The CDR3 runs from the conserved cysteine through the conserved F or W. A row's size may be missing; if present it is once, few, many or a size class.

clone_size,v_call,cdr3_aa
.,TRBV30,CAWNPGTDTQYF
.,TRBV6-5,CASLGDTEAFF
.,TRBV5-3,CARSLTGGYEQYF
.,TRBV5-1,CASSLVPTGGLDGYTF
once,TRBV7-2,CASSPQDGTVRRSGEKLFF
.,TRBV7-2,CASSLEISSGGSTDTQYF
.,TRBV6-5,CASSTGTGIYNEQFF
few,TRBV7-2,CASSSRSSYEQYF
.,TRBV5-1,CASSPTGSRFTEAFF
.,TRBV9,CASSEGLAGDLGNEQYF
.,TRBV5-5,CASSSGPGNTIYF
.,TRBV6-5,CASTSSSGNQPQHF
.,TRBV4-2,CASSPTFGEGQPQHF
.,TRBV28,CASSLPLGNQPQHF